The next 27 T cell receptor beta chains were all read from a single sample in a study of radiation and T cells in renal cell carcinoma. The method was immunoSEQ multiplex PCR; TCRdb's version includes in-frame clones alone and lacks a portion of them. The table records 150,000 or so clones, approximately 87% of them present only once. Time point given: baseline pretreatment blood. As to treatment: 15 Gy SBRT to primary tumor, nephrectomy 4 weeks later. The input for sequencing was blood, taken from a patient whose treatment included radiotherapy and nephrectomy. The receptors come from a woman between 45 and 60 years old with renal cell carcinoma.

The chain combines TRBV5-1 with TRBJ2-1; 7 bases fit TRBD2. CDR3 length: 17 residues. Unmatched junction bases numbered 10, after V lost 3 bases and J lost 1 base. Germline V gives CDR1 SGHRS, CDR2 YFSETQ. The CDR3 loop reads CASSSSRSGISYNEQFF. The CDR3 DNA reads TGCGCCAGCAGCTCCTCCAGGAGCGGGATTTCCTACAATGAGCAGTTCTTC.

V gene TRBV5-1 combines with J gene TRBJ2-1; weak D call: TRBD2 (6 bases). Germline CDR1 is SGHRS and CDR2 is YFSETQ. The CDR3 spans 13 residues. Trimming removed 7 bases at V and 10 bases at J, with 18 bases between. The CDR3 DNA reads TGCGCCAGCGGACCACTAGCTTCGGGCGAGCAGTTCTTC. Translated, it gives CASGPLASGEQFF.

V and J are TRBV6-5 and TRBJ1-6; a weak D match, TRBD1 (5 bases). The V end lost 2 bases, the J end lost 10 bases, and 12 bases lay between the germline ends. CDR3 length equals 14 residues. Germline-derived CDR1 and CDR2 are MNHEY and SVGAGI. For the CDR3, the DNA is TGTGCCAGCAGTTACGGCAGGGAAGAATCACCCCTCCACTTT. This codes for CASSYGREESPLHF.

On this clone itself: This same CDR3 is encoded by further DNA sequences in the sample. This chain links TRBV9 with TRBJ1-3; D gene ambiguous. CDR3 size: 14 residues. Trimming cost V 0 bases and J 0 bases, with 4 bases left between them. Germline CDR1 reads SGDLS; CDR2 reads YYNGEE. The CDR3 protein is CASSVGSSGNTIYF. CDR3 DNA: TGTGCCAGCAGCGTAGGGAGCTCTGGAAACACCATATATTTT.

V and J are TRBV5-4 and TRBJ2-6; D is unclear. Germline values: CDR1 SGHNT, CDR2 YYREEE (reference sequence). The CDR3 is 15 amino acids. V was clipped by 4 bases and J by 2 bases, with 10 bases between them. The chain's CDR3 is CASSPPLAGANVLTF. CDR3 DNA sequence: TGTGCCAGCAGCCCCCCATTGGCTGGGGCCAACGTCCTGACTTTC.

The genes are TRBV27 and TRBJ2-1, with D perhaps assigned TRBD1 or TRBD2 (5 bases each). Germline V lookup: CDR1 MNHEY, CDR2 SMNVEV (reference sequence). The CDR3 runs to 15 residues. Trimming took off 6 bases at V and 3 bases at J, with 15 bases between the two ends. CDR3 amino acids: CASSLGTDLYNEQFF. The CDR3 region has the DNA TGTGCCAGCAGCCTCGGGACCGACCTCTACAATGAGCAGTTCTTC.

V is TRBV5-4 and J is TRBJ2-3; TRBD1 is a possible D gene (6 bases). Trimming left V 4 bases short and J 2 bases short, with 14 bases between. The CDR3 covers 15 residues. CDR1 is SGHNT, CDR2 YYREEE, per germline (reference sequence). Here the CDR3 reads CASSTGQSVTDTQYF. The CDR3 region has the DNA TGTGCCAGCAGCACCGGACAGAGTGTCACAGATACGCAGTATTTT.

V gene TRBV30 combines with J gene TRBJ2-4, with TRBD1 identical over 9 bases. Germline V CDR1 and CDR2: GTSNPN, SVGIG (reference sequence). CDR3 length equals 13 residues. V shed 8 bases, J shed 5 bases, and the junction held 7 bases outside the gene matches. As DNA, the CDR3 is TGTGCCGTAAGCCGGGACAGGGAAAACATTCAGTACTTC. It is translated as CAVSRDRENIQYF.

The V and J genes are TRBV5-6 and TRBJ2-2; 7 bases match TRBD1. Trimming took 4 bases from V and 3 from J; bases not matched to a gene: 3. The CDR3 is made up of 14 amino acids. The germline gives CDR1 SGHDT, CDR2 YYEEEE. The CDR3 spells CASSGGQYTGELFF. The DNA for the CDR3 is TGTGCCAGCAGCGGGGGACAGTACACCGGGGAGCTGTTTTTT.

The chain links TRBV28 to TRBJ1-4; D is uncertain. Germline lookup yields CDR1 MDHEN and CDR2 SYDVKM. The CDR3 spans 14 residues. V was trimmed by 2 bases and J by 1 base, leaving 5 bases between them. CDR3 amino acids: CASSLPRTNEKLFF. In DNA form, the CDR3 reads TGTGCCAGCAGTTTACCTAGAACTAATGAAAAACTGTTTTTT.

The chain has TRBV7-9 and TRBJ1-1; D remains ambiguous. V was clipped by 6 bases and J by 1 base, with 12 bases between them. Germline loops: CDR1 SEHNR, CDR2 FQNEAQ (reference sequence). The CDR3 contains 14 residues. The CDR3 DNA reads TGTGCCAGCAGTTCTGACGAGGAGAACACTGAAGCTTTCTTT. This gives the protein CASSSDEENTEAFF. Looking up the rest from reference TRBV7-9 and TRBJ1-1 gives the full variable domain: DTGVSQNPRHKITKRGQNVTFRCDPISEHNRLYWYRQTLGQGPEFLTYFQNEAQLEKSRLLSDRFSAERPKGSFSTLEIQRTEQGDSAMYLCASSSDEENTEAFFGQGTRLTVV.

J is TRBJ2-6 and V is TRBV19, with TRBD2 as a possible D gene (5 bases). This CDR3 comprises 18 residues. V was cut by 6 bases and J by 0 bases, with 18 bases left in between. Germline lookup yields CDR1 LNHDA and CDR2 SQIVND (reference sequence). The chain's CDR3 is CASRSTWRRGSGANVLTF. CDR3 sequence (DNA): TGTGCCAGTAGGTCCACGTGGAGACGGGGCTCTGGGGCCAACGTCCTGACTTTC. The variable domain in full, with the rest retrieved from reference TRBV19 and TRBJ2-6, is DGGITQSPKYLFRKEGQNVTLSCEQNLNHDAMYWYRQDPGQGLRLIYYSQIVNDFQKGDIAEGYSVSREKKESFPLTVTSAQKNPTAFYLCASRSTWRRGSGANVLTFGAGSRLTVL.

The gene calls are TRBV7-2 and TRBJ2-5, with D perhaps matching TRBD1 (5 bases). Germline V gives CDR1 SGHTA, CDR2 FQGNSA. The CDR3 totals 14 residues. Trimming shortened V by 5 bases and J by 0 bases, and 10 bases separated the two germline ends. CDR3 sequence: CASSRDRYQETQYF. For the CDR3, the DNA is TGTGCCAGCAGCCGTGACAGATACCAAGAGACCCAGTACTTC.

This rearrangement joins TRBV6-5 to TRBJ2-3; 9 bases line up with TRBD1. Germline V gives CDR1 MNHEY, CDR2 SVGAGI. V shed 6 bases, J shed 1 base, and the junction held 2 bases outside the gene matches. The CDR3 contains 14 residues. Written as DNA, the CDR3 is TGTGCCAGCAGGAGGACAGGGGGCACAGATACGCAGTATTTT. Protein sequence: CASRRTGGTDTQYF.

The chain combines TRBV6-4 with TRBJ2-2; D unclear. The CDR3 loop spans 14 amino acids. Germline-derived CDR1 and CDR2 are MRHNA and SNTAGT. The germline V and J ends were trimmed by 3 bases and 5 bases, with 10 bases remaining between them. The CDR3 bases are TGTGCCAGCAGTGAAGACTCGTATACCGGGGAGCTGTTTTTT. This gives the protein CASSEDSYTGELFF.

The V call is TRBV7-2, the J call TRBJ2-7; perhaps TRBD1 as D (5 bases). With 1 base removed from V and 1 base from J, the gap between germline ends came to 11 bases. This CDR3 region has 15 residues. Germline-derived CDR1 and CDR2 are SGHTA and FQGNSA. The CDR3, as DNA: TGTGCCAGCAGCTTAGTCGCAGGGAAGTCCTACGAGCAGTACTTC. It codes for CASSLVAGKSYEQYF.

This rearrangement joins TRBV18 to TRBJ2-1; 8 bases align to TRBD2. Germline V gene data show CDR1 as KGHSH and CDR2 as LQKENI. V shed 5 bases, J shed 3 bases, and the junction held 9 bases outside the gene matches. This CDR3 region has 16 residues. DNA for the CDR3: TGTGCCAGCTCAGCCACTAGCGGACAAGACTACAATGAGCAGTTCTTC. Translated: CASSATSGQDYNEQFF.

The genes are TRBV6-5 and TRBJ1-6, with a tentative D call TRBD1 (6 bases). Germline V CDR1 and CDR2: MNHEY, SVGAGI. The germline V and J ends were trimmed by 0 bases and 7 bases, with 10 bases remaining between them. This CDR3 is 15 amino acids long. CDR3 in DNA: TGTGCCAGCAGTTACTCAGGGACATTCAATTCACCCCTCCACTTT. Amino acid sequence: CASSYSGTFNSPLHF.

This clone has a single count. This chain links TRBV2 with TRBJ2-7, with D hard to call. The germline V gene encodes CDR1 SNHLY and CDR2 FYNNEI. The V end was cut by 7 bases, the J end by 3 bases, with 16 bases between. This CDR3 region has 14 residues. CDR3 amino acids: CASTKGVLDYEQYF. CDR3 bases: TGTGCCAGCACTAAGGGCGTTCTGGACTACGAGCAGTACTTC.

This rearrangement joins TRBV9 to TRBJ2-1; 8 bases line up with TRBD2. Germline V gene data show CDR1 as SGDLS and CDR2 as YYNGEE. The V gene end was trimmed by 2 bases and the J gene end by 9 bases; junction bases not matched to a gene: 10. The CDR3 has 15 amino acids. CDR3 sequence (DNA): TGTGCCAGCAGCGTTTCCGTAGAAGCGGGAGTTGAGCAGTTCTTC. This translates into CASSVSVEAGVEQFF.

This clone was seen just once. The rearrangement joins TRBV14 to TRBJ1-1; 10 bases are shared with TRBD1. With V trimmed by 2 bases and J by 1 base, 1 base remained unmatched. This CDR3 is 15 amino acids long. The germline gives CDR1 SGHDN, CDR2 FVKESK. CDR3 amino acids: CASSQWTGGNTEAFF. CDR3 bases: TGTGCCAGCAGCCAATGGACAGGGGGGAACACTGAAGCTTTCTTT.

V gene TRBV10-3 combines with J gene TRBJ2-1; D might be TRBD1 (6 bases). The CDR3 consists of 13 residues. Trimming took off 0 bases at V and 7 bases at J, with 7 bases between the two ends. Looked up from germline, CDR1 is ENHRY and CDR2 is SYGVKD. This chain's CDR3 is CAISESGTNEQFF. CDR3 nucleotides: TGTGCCATCAGTGAGTCCGGGACAAATGAGCAGTTCTTC.

CDR3 sequence reads: CASSPRQGAGYTF. The CDR3 region has the DNA TGTGCCAGCAGCCCCCGACAGGGCGCTGGCTACACCTTC. V usage is TRBV9 and J usage is TRBJ1-2; 7 bases map to TRBD1. V was pared by 4 bases and J by 7 bases, with 7 bases of the junction left unmatched. The germline V gene encodes CDR1 SGDLS and CDR2 YYNGEE. The CDR3 has 13 amino acids. Using reference TRBV9 and TRBJ1-2 for the parts outside the CDR3, the full variable domain is DSGVTQTPKHLITATGQRVTLRCSPRSGDLSVYWYQQSLDQGLQFLIQYYNGEERAKGNILERFSAQQFPDLHSELNLSSLELGDSALYFCASSPRQGAGYTFGSGTRLTVV.

The V and J genes are TRBV19 and TRBJ1-1, with 11 bases matching TRBD1. Trimming cost V 9 bases and J 4 bases; bases outside gene matches: 7. CDR1 and CDR2 (germline): LNHDA, SQIVND (reference sequence). This CDR3 has 14 amino acids. CDR3 loop: CASLSGTGGTEAFF. CDR3 nucleotides: TGTGCCAGCCTTTCCGGGACAGGGGGCACTGAAGCTTTCTTT.

The chain carries TRBV30 and TRBJ1-6, with D perhaps TRBD1 (6 bases). The V gene lost 5 bases and the J gene lost 5 bases, with 10 bases spanning the gap. This CDR3 has 13 residues. Looked up from germline, CDR1 is GTSNPN and CDR2 is SVGIG (reference sequence). The CDR3 spells CAWQGQNNSPLHF. In DNA, the CDR3 is TGTGCCTGGCAGGGACAAAATAATTCACCCCTCCACTTT.

This chain links TRBV4-1 with TRBJ1-1; D is ambiguous. The germline V and J ends were trimmed by 0 bases and 0 bases, with 5 bases remaining between them. Germline V gene data show CDR1 as MGHRA and CDR2 as YSYEKL. This CDR3 has 14 amino acids. The CDR3: CASSQDLVNTEAFF. In DNA form, the CDR3 reads TGCGCCAGCAGCCAAGATCTGGTGAACACTGAAGCTTTCTTT.

This rearrangement joins TRBV7-2 to TRBJ1-2, with a weak D call TRBD1 (6 bases). CDR3 size: 15 residues. Germline CDR1 is SGHTA and CDR2 is FQGNSA. The germline V and J ends were trimmed by 4 bases and 3 bases, with 15 bases remaining between them. CDR3 in DNA: TGTGCCAGCAGCTCGTACGAGAGACAGGACTATGGCTACACCTTC. This sequence encodes CASSSYERQDYGYTF.